The TCR beta chain under discussion was sequenced for a study of cytomegalovirus exposure and HLA in healthy donors (dated by TCRdb to about 2017). In terms of the full investigation: The 670 or so repertoires of the first cohort and the roughly 120 validation repertoires were produced on the same platform, according to a later analysis. The study was designed to test whether signatures of past pathogen exposure could be identified by cataloging public T cell receptors. Besides the first cohort of 550 to 750 subjects, a separate validation cohort made up of 120 different subjects was used. High-throughput TCR immunosequencing, statistical association of individual TCRs with disease status, and machine learning were combined to predict cytomegalovirus infection status.

The CDR3 contains 15 residues, cysteine and phenylalanine counted. Here the CDR3 DNA is all that survives: 45 bases in frame from base 1. CDR1 and CDR2 (SGHDN, FVKESK) derive from the germline V gene. Germline trimming amounts to 1 base on V and 3 bases on J, with 3 as the count of junction bases outside the gene matches. Overall results and qualifications from the work: While some public TCRs were present in many individuals, most TCR sequences turned up only very rarely across donors. The study listed approximately 150 TCR beta chains as associated with cytomegalovirus. Of the cluster scores, approximately 94% were above 0 in a later analysis, which found that TCRs clustered in the first cohort also tended to co-occur in the 110 or so validation repertoires. The validation cohort had no HLA typing available for a later analysis, so co-occurrence within that cohort was assessed over all 130 or so repertoires. The classifier was reported to diagnose cytomegalovirus status with high specificity and sensitivity in both the original and validation cohorts. A few of the identified cytomegalovirus-associated TCR beta chains were confirmed in vitro to be specific for cytomegalovirus antigens. According to the authors, the approach could potentially be generalized to other disease states and immunological phenotypes.

Remarks on this clone: Its cognate antigen has yet to be identified. Per-base quality was not reported, and no clone a single base away is much larger than it.

The library was produced with the immunoSEQ multiplex PCR assay. On the study's bioinformatics: To diagnose cytomegalovirus status from the catalog of TCR beta chain sequences, a statistical classification framework was built. TCRdb's version of the immuneACCESS table is confined to in-frame rearrangements and falls short of the full clone set. An unresolved V gene accounts for under half of the shortfall where checked; the remainder is of unknown origin. The V and J calls and clone size are taken from that table; D and trimming were inferred from the DNA. The sample yields some 88,000 clones; around 96% were counted once. Roughly 0.8% of the sample is in the top ten clones. Donors formed part of the validation cohort, which comprised 120 subjects and was distinct from the first cohort of roughly 600 subjects.

The sequence is built from TRBV14 and TRBJ2-1; 7 bases in the junction line up with TRBD2. The sequenced material came from PBMCs. This TCR derives from a man aged 18 to 30 in good health and CMV-seronegative. The CDR3 protein is CASSQGLAVYNEQFF. At the DNA level, the sequence is TGTGCCAGCAGCCAAGGACTAGCAGTCTACAATGAGCAGTTCTTC. With all but the CDR3 taken from the reference TRBV14 and TRBJ2-1 genes, the full variable domain is: EAGVTQFPSHSVIEKGQTVTLRCDPISGHDNLYWYRRVMGKEIKFLLHFVKESKQDESGMPNNRFLAERTGGTYSTLKVQPAELEDSGVYFCASSQGLAVYNEQFFGPGTRLTVL.